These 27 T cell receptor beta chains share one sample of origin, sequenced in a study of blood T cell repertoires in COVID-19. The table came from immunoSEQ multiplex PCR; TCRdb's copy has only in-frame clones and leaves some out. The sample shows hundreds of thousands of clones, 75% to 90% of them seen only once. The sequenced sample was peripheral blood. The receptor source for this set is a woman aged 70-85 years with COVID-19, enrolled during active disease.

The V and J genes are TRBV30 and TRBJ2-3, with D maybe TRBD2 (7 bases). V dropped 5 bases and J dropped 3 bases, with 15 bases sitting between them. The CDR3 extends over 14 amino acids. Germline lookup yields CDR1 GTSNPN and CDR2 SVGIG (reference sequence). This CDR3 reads CAWGGGGWTDTQYF. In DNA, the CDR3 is TGTGCCTGGGGGGGCGGGGGCTGGACAGATACGCAGTATTTT.

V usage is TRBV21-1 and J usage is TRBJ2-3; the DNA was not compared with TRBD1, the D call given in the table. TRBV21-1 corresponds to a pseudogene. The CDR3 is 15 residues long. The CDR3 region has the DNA TGTGCCAGCAGCAATCCTGTGGGCCCCGCAGATACGCAGTATTTT. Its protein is CASSNPVGPADTQYF.

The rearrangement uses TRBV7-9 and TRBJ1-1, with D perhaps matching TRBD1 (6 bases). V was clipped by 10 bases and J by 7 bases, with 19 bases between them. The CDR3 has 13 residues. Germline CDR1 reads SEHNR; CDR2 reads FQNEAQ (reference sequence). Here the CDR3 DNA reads TGTGCCACCCAACACCCGGGACACTTTGAAGCTTTCTTT. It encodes CATQHPGHFEAFF.

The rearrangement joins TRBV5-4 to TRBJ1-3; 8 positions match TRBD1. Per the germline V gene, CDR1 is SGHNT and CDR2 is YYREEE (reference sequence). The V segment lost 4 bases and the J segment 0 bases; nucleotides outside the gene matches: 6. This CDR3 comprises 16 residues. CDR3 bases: TGTGCCAGCAGCATAGGACAGGGCAACTCTGGAAACACCATATATTTT. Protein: CASSIGQGNSGNTIYF.

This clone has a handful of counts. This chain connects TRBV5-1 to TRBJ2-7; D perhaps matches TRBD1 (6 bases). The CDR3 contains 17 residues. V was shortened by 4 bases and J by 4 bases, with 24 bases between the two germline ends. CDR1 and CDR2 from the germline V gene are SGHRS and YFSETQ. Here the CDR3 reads CASSQYRGQPFVYEQYF. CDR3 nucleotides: TGCGCCAGCAGCCAGTATCGCGGACAGCCCTTCGTTTACGAGCAGTACTTC.

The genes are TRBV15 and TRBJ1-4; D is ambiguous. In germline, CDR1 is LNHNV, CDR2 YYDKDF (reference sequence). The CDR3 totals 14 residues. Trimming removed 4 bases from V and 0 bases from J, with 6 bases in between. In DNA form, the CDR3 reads TGTGCCACCAGCACTACCGCAACTAATGAAAAACTGTTTTTT. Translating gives CATSTTATNEKLFF.

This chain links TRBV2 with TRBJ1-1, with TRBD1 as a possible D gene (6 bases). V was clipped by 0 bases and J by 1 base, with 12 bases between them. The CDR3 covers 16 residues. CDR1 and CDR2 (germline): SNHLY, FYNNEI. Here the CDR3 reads CASSEARGGWNTEAFF. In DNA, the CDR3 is TGTGCCAGCAGTGAAGCTCGGGGGGGCTGGAACACTGAAGCTTTCTTT.

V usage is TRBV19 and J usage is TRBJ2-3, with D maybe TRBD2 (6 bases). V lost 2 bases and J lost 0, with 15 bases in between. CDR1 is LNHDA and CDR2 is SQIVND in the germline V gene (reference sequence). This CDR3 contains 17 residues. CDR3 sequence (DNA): TGTGCCAGTAGTATAAGGCGGGACCCAACCAGCACAGATACGCAGTATTTT. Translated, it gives CASSIRRDPTSTDTQYF.

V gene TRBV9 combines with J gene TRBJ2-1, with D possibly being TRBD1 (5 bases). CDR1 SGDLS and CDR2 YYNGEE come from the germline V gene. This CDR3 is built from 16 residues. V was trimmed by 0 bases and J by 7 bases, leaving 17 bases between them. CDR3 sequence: CASSVVPGNDMNEQFF. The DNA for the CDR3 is TGTGCCAGCAGCGTAGTTCCAGGGAATGATATGAATGAGCAGTTCTTC.

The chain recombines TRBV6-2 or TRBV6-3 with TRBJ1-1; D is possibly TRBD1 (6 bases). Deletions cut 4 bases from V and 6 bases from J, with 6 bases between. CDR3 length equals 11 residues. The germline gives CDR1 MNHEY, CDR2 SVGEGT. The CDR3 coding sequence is TGTGCCAGCAGTTGGACAGCTGAAGCTTTCTTT. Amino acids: CASSWTAEAFF.

CDR3 nucleotide sequence: TGTGCCACCTACGCGCGAGACAGGAATTCACCCCTCCACTTT. This gives the protein CATYARDRNSPLHF. The rearrangement joins TRBV6-5 to TRBJ1-6, with D possibly matching TRBD1 (6 bases). This CDR3 has 14 amino acids. With 10 bases removed from V and 7 bases from J, the gap between germline ends came to 17 bases. Germline V gives CDR1 MNHEY, CDR2 SVGAGI.

In DNA form, the CDR3 reads TGTGCCAGCAGCCAATGGGGGGGTAAGGGTGAAAAACTGTTTTTT. This codes for CASSQWGGKGEKLFF. The genes are TRBV9 and TRBJ1-4; a possible D gene is TRBD1 (5 bases). The germline V gene encodes CDR1 SGDLS and CDR2 YYNGEE. The CDR3 loop spans 15 amino acids. With 4 bases removed from V and 7 bases from J, the gap between germline ends came to 17 bases.

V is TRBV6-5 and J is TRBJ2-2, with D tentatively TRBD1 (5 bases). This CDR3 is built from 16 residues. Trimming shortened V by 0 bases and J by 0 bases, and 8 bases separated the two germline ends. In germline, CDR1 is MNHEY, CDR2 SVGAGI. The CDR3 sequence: CASSYSARANTGELFF. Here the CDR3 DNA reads TGTGCCAGCAGTTACTCTGCCAGGGCGAACACCGGGGAGCTGTTTTTT.

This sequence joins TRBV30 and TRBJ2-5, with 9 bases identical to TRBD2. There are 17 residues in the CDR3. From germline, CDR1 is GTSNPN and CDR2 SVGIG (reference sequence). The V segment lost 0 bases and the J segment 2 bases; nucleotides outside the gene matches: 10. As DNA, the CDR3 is TGTGCCTGGAGTGTACTGGTCGGCGGGAGGGTACAAGAGACCCAGTACTTC. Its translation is CAWSVLVGGRVQETQYF.

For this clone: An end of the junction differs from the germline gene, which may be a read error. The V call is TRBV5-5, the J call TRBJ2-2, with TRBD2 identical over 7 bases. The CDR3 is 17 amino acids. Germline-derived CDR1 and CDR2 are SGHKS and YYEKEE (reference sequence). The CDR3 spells CASSFAMTGRVPGELFF. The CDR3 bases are TGTGCCAGCAGCTTCGCCATGACTGGGAGGGTACCCGGAGAGCTGTTTTTT.

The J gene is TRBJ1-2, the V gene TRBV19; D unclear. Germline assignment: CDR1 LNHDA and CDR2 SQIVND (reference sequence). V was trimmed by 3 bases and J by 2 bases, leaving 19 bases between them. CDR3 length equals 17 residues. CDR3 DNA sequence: TGTGCCAGTAGTATGCGGCACTTACTACAAATGAACTATGGCTACACCTTC. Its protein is CASSMRHLLQMNYGYTF.

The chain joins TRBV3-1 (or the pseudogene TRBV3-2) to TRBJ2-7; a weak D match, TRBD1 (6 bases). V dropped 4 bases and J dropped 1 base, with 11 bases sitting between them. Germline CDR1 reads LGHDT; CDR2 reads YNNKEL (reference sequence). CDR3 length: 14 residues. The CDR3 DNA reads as TGTGCCAGCAGCCGTCGGACAGTTTCCTACGAGCAGTACTTC. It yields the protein CASSRRTVSYEQYF.

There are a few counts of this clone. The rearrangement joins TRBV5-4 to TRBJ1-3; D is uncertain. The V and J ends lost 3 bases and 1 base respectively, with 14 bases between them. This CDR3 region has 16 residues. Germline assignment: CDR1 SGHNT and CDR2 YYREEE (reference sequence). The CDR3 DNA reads TGTGCCAGCAGCTCTCTCGGGAGAAGTTCTGGAAACACCATATATTTT. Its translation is CASSSLGRSSGNTIYF.

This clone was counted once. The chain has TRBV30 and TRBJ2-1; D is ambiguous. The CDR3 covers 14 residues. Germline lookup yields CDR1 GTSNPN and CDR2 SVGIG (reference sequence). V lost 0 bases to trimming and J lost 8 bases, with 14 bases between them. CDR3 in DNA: TGTGCCTGGAGTGTATACGGTCTAGACGATGAGCAGTTCTTC. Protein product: CAWSVYGLDDEQFF.

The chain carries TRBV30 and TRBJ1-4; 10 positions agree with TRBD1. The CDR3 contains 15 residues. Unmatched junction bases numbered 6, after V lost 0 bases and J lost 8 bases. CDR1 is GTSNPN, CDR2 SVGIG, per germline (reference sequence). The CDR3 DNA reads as TGTGCCTGGAGTGTAGTGACAGGGGGCAAAGAAAAACTGTTTTTT. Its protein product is CAWSVVTGGKEKLFF.

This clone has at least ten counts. As DNA, the CDR3 is TGCAGTGCTAGCGCGGAGACCCAGTACTTC. Residues: CSASAETQYF. J is TRBJ2-5 and V is TRBV20-1; no firm D call. This CDR3 region has 10 residues. Germline CDR1 reads DFQATT; CDR2 reads SNEGSKA (reference sequence). V was pared by 3 bases and J by 5 bases, with 4 bases between.

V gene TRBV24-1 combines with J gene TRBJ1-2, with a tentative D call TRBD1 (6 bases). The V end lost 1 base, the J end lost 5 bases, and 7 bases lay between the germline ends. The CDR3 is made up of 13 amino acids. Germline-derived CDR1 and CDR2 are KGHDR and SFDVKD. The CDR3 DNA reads TGTGCCACCAGTGATTTCCAGGGGTATGGCTACACCTTC. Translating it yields CATSDFQGYGYTF.

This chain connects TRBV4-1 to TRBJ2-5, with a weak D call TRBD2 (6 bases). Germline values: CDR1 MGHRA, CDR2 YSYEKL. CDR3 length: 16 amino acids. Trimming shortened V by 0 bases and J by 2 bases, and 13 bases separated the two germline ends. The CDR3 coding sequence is TGCGCCAGCAGCCAAGAGGGACTTACCTTTCAAGAGACCCAGTACTTC. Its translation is CASSQEGLTFQETQYF.

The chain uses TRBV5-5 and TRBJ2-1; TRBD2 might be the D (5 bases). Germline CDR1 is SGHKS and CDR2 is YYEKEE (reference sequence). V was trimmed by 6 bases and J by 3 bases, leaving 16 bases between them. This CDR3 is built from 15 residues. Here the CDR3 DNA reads TGTGCCAGCATCCATAGCGCGGGTGACTACAATGAGCAGTTCTTC. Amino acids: CASIHSAGDYNEQFF.

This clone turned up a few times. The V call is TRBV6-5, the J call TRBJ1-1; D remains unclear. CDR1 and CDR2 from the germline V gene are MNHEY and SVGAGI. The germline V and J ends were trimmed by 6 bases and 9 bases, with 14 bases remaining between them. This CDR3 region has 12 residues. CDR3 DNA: TGTGCCAGCAGCCCCAACACGAATAAAGCTTTCTTT. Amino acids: CASSPNTNKAFF.

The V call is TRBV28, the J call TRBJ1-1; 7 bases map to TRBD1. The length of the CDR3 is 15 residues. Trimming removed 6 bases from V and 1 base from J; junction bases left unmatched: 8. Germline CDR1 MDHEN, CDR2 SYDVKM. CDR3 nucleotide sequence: TGTGCCAGCAGACCCCAGGGGGTAACGAACACTGAAGCTTTCTTT. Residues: CASRPQGVTNTEAFF.

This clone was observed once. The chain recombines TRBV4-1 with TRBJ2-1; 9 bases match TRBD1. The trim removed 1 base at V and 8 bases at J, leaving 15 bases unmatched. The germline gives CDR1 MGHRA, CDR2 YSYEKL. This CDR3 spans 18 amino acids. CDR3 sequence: CASSQGLRDRVRVYEQFF. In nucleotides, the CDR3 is TGCGCCAGCAGCCAAGGTCTCCGGGACAGGGTCAGAGTGTATGAGCAGTTCTTC.